This TCR beta chain was sequenced during a study of identical twins. V dropped 5 bases and J dropped 5 bases, with 15 bases sitting between them. The CDR3 consists of 14 residues. Germline CDR1 SEHNR, CDR2 FQNEAQ (reference sequence). Template switching created a universal primer site, and the cDNA included unique molecular identifiers. TCRdb fed the 5' RACE reads into MiXCR, producing one record per CDR3 protein. The data hold fewer than 900,000 distinct CDR3 sequences, with less than 25% observed a single time. The same specimen was also included in a second study, on T cells expressing NK-cell markers. As reported in that work: A few donors' CD3+CD56-NKG2C+ cells were dominated by the same clonotypes.

This sequence was found in a young woman in good health. The V and J genes are TRBV7-9 and TRBJ2-5; maybe TRBD2 (6 bases). Sequences were obtained from PBMCs. As DNA, the CDR3 is TGTGCCAGCAGCGGAATGGGCGGGGAGGAGACCCAGTACTTC. It encodes CASSGMGGEETQYF.